This TCR beta chain is from a study of blood T cell repertoires in COVID-19. Study details: Whether acute or convalescent, the COVID-19 samples came from the United States, Italy and Spain. Sources were T cells, B-cell-depleted T cells, or PBMCs; the material itself was cDNA or gDNA.

Germline values: CDR1 LNHDA, CDR2 SQIVND (reference sequence). Losses at the gene ends were 5 bases for V and 4 bases for J; bases not matched to a gene: 8. The CDR3 length is 15 residues. Patients from Seattle were sampled longitudinally, starting during active infection. How the authors handled the data: Reference gene primer amplification gave nucleated cell count estimates. Libraries were prepared by immunoSEQ multiplex PCR; TCRdb keeps only in-frame clonotypes and omits some of them. The D gene and trimming were derived from the DNA, and the V and J assignments and clone size from that table. The sample has about 420,000 clones; approximately 90% are singletons.

The sequenced sample consisted of peripheral blood. The rearrangement joins TRBV19 to TRBJ1-5, with TRBD1 matching 7 bases. This receptor was obtained from a man aged 18-30 years with COVID-19, enrolled during active disease. CDR3 sequence (DNA): TGTGCCAGTAGTGTTCCCGGGACAGCAAATCAGCCCCAGCATTTT. Encoded protein: CASSVPGTANQPQHF.